This T cell receptor (beta chain) was documented in a study of blood T cell repertoires in COVID-19. The wider study: Resolution of symptoms, clearance, or two negative PCRs was present in recovered Cohort 3 donors. PBMCs, B-cell-depleted T cells, or T cells provided the cDNA or gDNA that made up the material.

Participant-reported clinical history was the basis for cohort assignment. Assay used: immunoSEQ multiplex PCR; TCRdb lists only in-frame clones, some missing. The sample holds hundreds of thousands of clones; around 87% are singletons and the top ten take 1.5% to 2.5%. The TCR was taken from a man aged 35 to 55 in a cohort exposed to, infected with or recovered from COVID-19 (not recorded which). Sequenced material: PBMCs or T cells enriched from blood (not recorded which).

CDR3 in DNA: TGTGCCAGCAGCTTATCACCGGGACAGCCTAATGAAAAACTGTTTTTT. This sequence encodes CASSLSPGQPNEKLFF. The gene calls are TRBV7-6 and TRBJ1-4, with TRBD1 identical over 7 bases. The CDR3 loop spans 16 amino acids. The V and J ends lost 2 bases and 3 bases, in that order; junction bases with no gene match: 6. Germline V lookup: CDR1 SGHVS, CDR2 FNYEAQ. Based on the CDR3 plus reference TRBV7-6 and TRBJ1-4, the full variable domain is GAGVSQSPRYKVTKRGQDVALRCDPISGHVSLYWYRQALGQGPEFLTYFNYEAQQDKSGLPNDRFSAERPEGSISTLTIQRTEQRDSAMYRCASSLSPGQPNEKLFFGSGTQLSVL.